The 7 T cell receptor beta chains listed next were all sequenced from one sample in a study of beta chain features in type 1 diabetes (dated by TCRdb to 2016 to 2019). Library creation used the immunoSEQ multiplex PCR assay. The entire amount of isolated RNA was reverse transcribed using the High Capacity cDNA Reverse Transcription Kit, so the sequenced TCRB transcripts were expressed ones. TCRdb retrieved this table from immuneACCESS and kept in-frame rearrangements only. Not all clones are present; in checked studies, unresolved V genes account for under half, and no reason is known for the remainder. Here the sample has around 400,000 clones; around an eighth occur a single time. In total, the top ten clones hold 0.017% of the sample. Sequenced sample: naive CD4+ T cells from blood. The sample's cell subset or site label is to be understood as: true naive CD4+ T cells. These receptors were collected from a man aged 18 to 30 in good health.

This clone was detected only a few times. The V and J genes are TRBV28 and TRBJ2-4; TRBD2 matches at 8 bases. V was clipped by 3 bases and J by 1 base; unmatched bases: 14. Germline loops: CDR1 MDHEN, CDR2 SYDVKM. The CDR3 has 19 amino acids. CDR3 amino acids: CASSFPRSGGRVAKNIQYF. The CDR3 DNA is TGTGCCAGCAGTTTCCCACGATCGGGGGGGAGGGTGGCCAAAAACATTCAGTACTTC.

V is TRBV7-2 and J is TRBJ2-1, with 7 bases lining up with TRBD1. J gave up 2 bases and V 5 bases, and 9 bases lay outside the gene matches. This CDR3 spans 16 amino acids. Germline V lookup: CDR1 SGHTA, CDR2 FQGNSA. The CDR3 DNA sequence: TGTGCCAGCAGCATCCGAGGGACAGCCACCTACAATGAGCAGTTCTTC. This translates into CASSIRGTATYNEQFF.

The sample holds a few counts of this clone. This CDR3 is CAWSRVLGGYTF. The CDR3 bases are TGTGCCTGGAGCAGGGTTCTCGGTGGCTACACCTTC. The gene calls are TRBV30 and TRBJ1-2, with D possibly being TRBD1 (5 bases). Trimming left V 3 bases short and J 7 bases short, with 12 bases between. Per the germline V gene, CDR1 is GTSNPN and CDR2 is SVGIG (reference sequence). The CDR3 runs 12 residues.

DNA of the CDR3: TGTGCCAGCAGCTTAGGACTAGGCAACCCAAGAGATATCGGCGCCCAGTACTTC. It codes for CASSLGLGNPRDIGAQYF. The chain is built from TRBV11-2 and TRBJ2-5; D possibly corresponds to TRBD2 (6 bases). The length of the CDR3 is 18 residues. Germline loops: CDR1 SGHAT, CDR2 FQNNGV. V was trimmed by 1 base and J by 9 bases, leaving 27 bases between them.

The chain combines TRBV7-9 with TRBJ2-1, with 7 bases aligning to TRBD2. This CDR3 is 16 amino acids long. From germline, CDR1 is SEHNR and CDR2 FQNEAQ (reference sequence). Trimming took 4 bases from V and 0 from J; bases not matched to a gene: 6. CDR3 protein: CASSSPGGGSYNEQFF. In DNA, the CDR3 is TGTGCCAGCAGCTCCCCCGGCGGGGGCTCCTACAATGAGCAGTTCTTC. Combining the CDR3 with reference TRBV7-9 and TRBJ2-1 gives the whole variable domain DTGVSQNPRHKITKRGQNVTFRCDPISEHNRLYWYRQTLGQGPEFLTYFQNEAQLEKSRLLSDRFSAERPKGSFSTLEIQRTEQGDSAMYLCASSSPGGGSYNEQFFGPGTRLTVL.

This clone was found a few times. The chain links TRBV29-1 to TRBJ1-5; TRBD1 matches 8 bases. V trimming: 4 bases; J trimming: 11 bases; junction bases outside the gene matches: 13. Germline V gene data show CDR1 as SQVTM and CDR2 as ANQGSEA. The CDR3 runs to 14 residues. The CDR3 bases are TGCAGCGTTGTGGACAGGGTACCCGAGGGGGCCCAGCATTTT. It translates to CSVVDRVPEGAQHF.

V usage is TRBV19 and J usage is TRBJ2-3, with 12 bases aligning to TRBD2. CDR3 length: 16 residues. From germline, CDR1 is LNHDA and CDR2 SQIVND (reference sequence). J gave up 2 bases and V 5 bases, and 5 bases lay outside the gene matches. Written as DNA, the CDR3 is TGTGCCAGTAGTGGGGCTAGCGGGAGGGCCACAGATACGCAGTATTTT. Translating gives CASSGASGRATDTQYF. Together with reference TRBV19 and TRBJ2-3, the CDR3 gives the full variable domain: DGGITQSPKYLFRKEGQNVTLSCEQNLNHDAMYWYRQDPGQGLRLIYYSQIVNDFQKGDIAEGYSVSREKKESFPLTVTSAQKNPTAFYLCASSGASGRATDTQYFGPGTRLTVL.